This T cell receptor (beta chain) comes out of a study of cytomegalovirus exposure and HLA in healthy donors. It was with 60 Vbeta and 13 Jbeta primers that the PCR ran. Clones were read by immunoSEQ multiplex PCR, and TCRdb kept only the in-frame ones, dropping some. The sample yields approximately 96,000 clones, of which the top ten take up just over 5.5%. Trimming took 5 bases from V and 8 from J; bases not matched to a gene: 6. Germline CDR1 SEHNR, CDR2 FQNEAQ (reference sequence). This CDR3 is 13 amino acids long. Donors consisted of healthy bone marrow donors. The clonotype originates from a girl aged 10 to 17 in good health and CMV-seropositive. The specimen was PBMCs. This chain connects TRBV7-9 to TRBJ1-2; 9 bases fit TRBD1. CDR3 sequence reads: CASSAGTGIGYTF. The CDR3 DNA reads TGTGCCAGCAGCGCCGGGACAGGGATCGGCTACACCTTC. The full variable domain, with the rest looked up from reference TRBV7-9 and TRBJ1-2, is DTGVSQNPRHKITKRGQNVTFRCDPISEHNRLYWYRQTLGQGPEFLTYFQNEAQLEKSRLLSDRFSAERPKGSFSTLEIQRTEQGDSAMYLCASSAGTGIGYTFGSGTRLTVV.